This entry lists 25 T cell receptor beta chains sequenced from one sample in a study of shared clonotypes between healthy human individuals. The naive CD8 fraction comprised CD45RO-negative cells positively selected for CCR7 and excluded terminally differentiated effector memory CD45RA+ cells. The method was immunoSEQ multiplex PCR; TCRdb's version includes in-frame clones alone and lacks a portion of them. In the table there are under 2,000,000 clones, approximately 94% of which are singletons. The sequenced material came from naive CD8+ T cells sorted from blood. These receptors originate from a man younger than 35 in good health.

This sequence joins TRBV6-5 and TRBJ1-1, with 11 bases aligning to TRBD1. Per germline, CDR1 MNHEY and CDR2 SVGAGI. There are 14 residues in the CDR3. V lost 6 bases, J lost 7 bases, and 7 bases stayed unmatched. As DNA, the CDR3 is TGTGCCAGCAGCGCCGGGACAGGGGGGTTTGAAGCTTTCTTT. The encoded protein is CASSAGTGGFEAFF.

The CDR3 DNA is TGTGCCAGCAGGTATACAGGGGGCGAGCCCCAGCATTTT. It is translated as CASRYTGGEPQHF. The chain employs TRBV6-6 and TRBJ1-5; 9 nucleotides agree with TRBD1. V lost 6 bases and J lost 8; bases outside the gene matches: 5. The CDR3 consists of 13 residues. From germline, CDR1 is MNHNY and CDR2 SVGAGI (reference sequence).

The chain is built from TRBV14 and TRBJ2-7, with unresolved D. The V end lost 2 bases, the J end lost 5 bases, and 10 bases lay between the germline ends. The V gene's germline CDR1 is SGHDN and CDR2 FVKESK. The CDR3 is made up of 13 amino acids. The CDR3 DNA is TGTGCCAGCAGCCAACAAAATAGGAACGAGCAGTACTTC. Translating it yields CASSQQNRNEQYF.

The chain couples TRBV30 to TRBJ1-5; D not certain. The CDR3 has 14 amino acids. V lost 2 bases, J lost 5 bases, and 13 bases lay in between. Germline V gene data show CDR1 as GTSNPN and CDR2 as SVGIG (reference sequence). The CDR3 here is CAWSPGRLDQPQHF. In nucleotides, the CDR3 is TGTGCCTGGAGTCCAGGACGCCTGGATCAGCCCCAGCATTTT.

The chain employs TRBV2 and TRBJ2-2; 8 bases map to TRBD1. CDR1 is SNHLY, CDR2 FYNNEI, per germline. Trimming removed 0 bases from V and 3 bases from J; junction bases left unmatched: 3. This CDR3 contains 16 residues. In nucleotides, the CDR3 is TGTGCCAGCAGTGAAGCACAGGGGGTTTACACCGGGGAGCTGTTTTTT. Its protein is CASSEAQGVYTGELFF.

The CDR3 DNA follows: TGTGCCAGCAGCCCCACGACTAGCAACGAGCAGTACTTC. Its protein product is CASSPTTSNEQYF. The chain is built from TRBV7-9 and TRBJ2-7; TRBD2 matches 7 bases. This CDR3 contains 13 residues. V lost 5 bases, J lost 5 bases, and 6 bases stayed unmatched. In germline, CDR1 is SEHNR, CDR2 FQNEAQ (reference sequence).

The rearrangement uses TRBV4-3 and TRBJ2-7, with 13 positions matching TRBD2. Germline lookup yields CDR1 LGHNA and CDR2 YSLEER. This CDR3 contains 16 residues. V lost 4 bases to trimming and J lost 4 bases; unmatched junction nucleotides: 7. As DNA, the CDR3 is TGCGCCAGCAGCCCGGGACTAGCGGGATGGGCGTACGAGCAGTACTTC. This sequence encodes CASSPGLAGWAYEQYF.

This chain joins TRBV6-6 and TRBJ2-5; D unresolved. Trimming cost V 6 bases and J 4 bases, with 12 bases left between them. CDR3 length: 13 residues. CDR1 and CDR2 from the germline V gene are MNHNY and SVGAGI (reference sequence). CDR3 DNA sequence: TGTGCCAGCAGCCCCTTTGGCGGAGAGACCCAGTACTTC. Translating gives CASSPFGGETQYF.

This chain connects TRBV13 to TRBJ1-2, with D possibly matching TRBD1 (5 bases). Trimming removed 8 bases from V and 6 bases from J, with 16 bases in between. CDR1 is PRHDT and CDR2 is FYEKMQ in the germline V gene (reference sequence). There are 13 residues in the CDR3. The CDR3 DNA sequence: TGTGCCAGCTCTCTCTGGGGGGTCGATGGCTACACCTTC. It yields the protein CASSLWGVDGYTF. The whole variable domain, filled in from reference TRBV13 and TRBJ1-2, reads AAGVIQSPRHLIKEKRETATLKCYPIPRHDTVYWYQQGPGQDPQFLISFYEKMQSDKGSIPDRFSAQQFSDYHSELNMSSLELGDSALYFCASSLWGVDGYTFGSGTRLTVV.

The V and J genes are TRBV9 and TRBJ2-7; D is tentatively TRBD1 or TRBD2 (5 bases each). The V end was cut by 2 bases, the J end by 7 bases, with 13 bases between. CDR1 and CDR2 from the germline V gene are SGDLS and YYNGEE. The CDR3 is 13 amino acids. CDR3 nucleotide sequence: TGTGCCAGCAGCGTCGGGGCAGGCCAGGAGCAGTACTTC. Translated, it gives CASSVGAGQEQYF.

The chain has TRBV9 and TRBJ2-7, with 7 bases identical to TRBD1. Germline V gives CDR1 SGDLS, CDR2 YYNGEE. J gave up 5 bases and V 2 bases, and 7 bases lay outside the gene matches. This CDR3 has 14 amino acids. The CDR3 loop is CASSVLGGRDEQYF. For the CDR3, the DNA is TGTGCCAGCAGCGTTCTAGGGGGCCGGGACGAGCAGTACTTC.

This rearrangement joins TRBV28 to TRBJ2-7, with D unresolved. Germline CDR1 MDHEN, CDR2 SYDVKM. Between the trimmed V and J ends, which lost 2 bases and 2 bases, there was a span of 31 bases. The CDR3 runs 21 residues. CDR3 region: CASSLRGGFDGTIHFPYEQYF. CDR3 DNA sequence: TGTGCCAGCAGTTTAAGAGGCGGTTTTGACGGCACAATCCACTTTCCCTACGAGCAGTACTTC.

This chain uses TRBV5-4 with TRBJ2-7; D is perhaps TRBD1 (6 bases). Germline V gene lookup returns CDR1 SGHNT and CDR2 YYREEE (reference sequence). Trimming removed 4 bases at V and 6 bases at J, with 8 bases between. The CDR3 spans 11 residues. The CDR3 sequence is CASSTGFEQYF. As DNA, the CDR3 is TGTGCCAGCAGCACAGGGTTCGAGCAGTACTTC.

In regard to this clone: At the DNA level, this CDR3 is encoded by other sequences in the same sample as well. This chain uses TRBV6-5 with TRBJ2-7, with D maybe TRBD2 (7 bases). Trimming pared 2 bases from V and 0 bases from J, leaving 8 bases between. Per the germline V gene, CDR1 is MNHEY and CDR2 is SVGAGI. The CDR3 is made up of 14 amino acids. The CDR3 DNA is TGTGCCAGCAGTTACGGGGGGGCCTCCTACGAGCAGTACTTC. It yields the protein CASSYGGASYEQYF.

This chain uses TRBV18 with TRBJ2-2, with 8 bases aligning to TRBD1. V trimming: 1 base; J trimming: 6 bases; junction bases outside the gene matches: 4. Germline assignment: CDR1 KGHSH and CDR2 LQKENI. The CDR3 runs 15 residues. The CDR3 bases are TGTGCCAGCTCACCACGCGGACAGGGCGCCGGGGAGCTGTTTTTT. It encodes CASSPRGQGAGELFF.

The chain couples TRBV7-8 to TRBJ2-5, with 7 positions matching TRBD2. The CDR3 covers 18 residues. Germline CDR1 is SGHVS and CDR2 is FQNEAQ. The trim removed 0 bases at V and 2 bases at J, leaving 12 bases unmatched. The DNA of the CDR3 is TGTGCCAGCAGCTTAGCCCTTCTAGCGGCCCCGATTCAAGAGACCCAGTACTTC. The encoded protein is CASSLALLAAPIQETQYF.

This chain connects TRBV7-2 to TRBJ2-4; perhaps TRBD2 as D (6 bases). V dropped 5 bases and J dropped 8 bases, with 19 bases sitting between them. The CDR3 has 15 amino acids. Germline CDR1 reads SGHTA; CDR2 reads FQGNSA. CDR3 sequence reads: CASSPSGTLGDIQYF. CDR3 nucleotides: TGTGCCAGCAGCCCGTCCGGGACTCTGGGGGACATTCAGTACTTC.

The CDR3 nucleotides read TGTGCCAGCAGTTTAGGTAGCGGGGCCTACAATGAGCAGTTCTTC. Its protein is CASSLGSGAYNEQFF. The chain couples TRBV28 to TRBJ2-1; 8 bases match TRBD2. CDR3 length equals 15 residues. Germline loops: CDR1 MDHEN, CDR2 SYDVKM. V gave up 2 bases and J gave up 2 bases; unmatched junction bases: 2. The full variable domain, its missing parts supplied by reference TRBV28 and TRBJ2-1, is DVKVTQSSRYLVKRTGEKVFLECVQDMDHENMFWYRQDPGLGLRLIYFSYDVKMKEKGDIPEGYSVSREKKERFSLILESASTNQTSMYLCASSLGSGAYNEQFFGPGTRLTVL.

V gene TRBV25-1 combines with J gene TRBJ2-1; D not resolved. The CDR3 extends over 11 amino acids. The germline V and J ends were trimmed by 4 bases and 9 bases, with 7 bases remaining between them. Germline V lookup: CDR1 MGHDK, CDR2 SYGVNS. The CDR3 sequence: CASSGHIEQFF. CDR3 DNA: TGTGCCAGCAGTGGGCACATTGAGCAGTTCTTC.

CDR3 amino acids: CASSLVSTRPQETQYF. The CDR3 nucleotides read TGTGCCAGCAGCTTAGTTTCTACTAGGCCCCAAGAGACCCAGTACTTC. The chain is built from TRBV11-2 and TRBJ2-5, with a possible D match to TRBD2 (5 bases). Germline CDR1 reads SGHAT; CDR2 reads FQNNGV. The ends were cut back, 1 base at V and 1 base at J, with 13 bases in the middle. The CDR3 spans 16 residues. Supplemented by reference TRBV11-2 and TRBJ2-5, the full variable domain reads EAGVAQSPRYKIIEKRQSVAFWCNPISGHATLYWYQQILGQGPKLLIQFQNNGVVDDSQLPKDRFSAERLKGVDSTLKIQPAKLEDSAVYLCASSLVSTRPQETQYFGPGTRLLVL.

This chain's CDR3 is CASSDPAGGVYEQYF. Here the CDR3 DNA reads TGTGCCAGTAGTGACCCAGCGGGAGGGGTCTACGAGCAGTACTTC. V usage is TRBV19 and J usage is TRBJ2-7, with 10 positions matching TRBD2. This CDR3 has 15 residues. The germline V gene encodes CDR1 LNHDA and CDR2 SQIVND (reference sequence). V shed 5 bases, J shed 3 bases, and the junction held 7 bases outside the gene matches.

A remark on this clone: This same CDR3 is encoded by further DNA sequences in the sample. The V call is TRBV11-2, the J call TRBJ2-1; no definite D call. From germline, CDR1 is SGHAT and CDR2 FQNNGV. Between the trimmed V and J ends, which lost 0 bases and 5 bases, there was a span of 5 bases. The CDR3 is 13 amino acids. CDR3 in DNA: TGTGCCAGCAGCTTAGATCCGGACAATGAGCAGTTCTTC. It yields the protein CASSLDPDNEQFF.

This rearrangement joins TRBV2 to TRBJ2-2, with 7 bases fitting TRBD1. CDR1 and CDR2 (germline): SNHLY, FYNNEI. The junction had 5 bases not matched to a gene; V was cut back by 6 bases and J by 1 base. The CDR3 is 15 residues long. CDR3 nucleotide sequence: TGTGCCAGCAGAGAGACAGGGTGGAACACCGGGGAGCTGTTTTTT. As protein: CASRETGWNTGELFF.

The chain carries TRBV29-1 and TRBJ2-7; weak D call: TRBD1 (6 bases). The CDR3 covers 12 residues. In germline, CDR1 is SQVTM, CDR2 ANQGSEA. Trimming pared 5 bases from V and 2 bases from J, leaving 10 bases between. The CDR3 DNA reads as TGCAGCGTTTTGGACAGTACCTACGAGCAGTACTTC. Its translation: CSVLDSTYEQYF.

Note on this clone: The sample carries other DNA sequences with the same CDR3. The V gene is TRBV19, the J gene TRBJ2-7; unclear D gene. Per the germline V gene, CDR1 is LNHDA and CDR2 is SQIVND (reference sequence). V lost 3 bases, J lost 1 base, and 7 bases lay in between. The CDR3 spans 13 residues. The CDR3 region has the DNA TGTGCCAGTAGTATTAGTCTATCCTACGAGCAGTACTTC. Its protein product is CASSISLSYEQYF.